One and the same sample provided the 4 T cell receptor beta chains below, sequenced in a study of T cell clones after liver transplantation. TCRdb's copy holds only in-frame clones and misses some; the assay was immunoSEQ multiplex PCR. The table shows 98,000 or so clones, with 82% occurring only once. Sequenced material: CD4+ T cells from blood, taken before liver transplant. These receptors all come from a human donor who received a liver transplant.

The chain couples TRBV2 to TRBJ1-5; 7 bases agree with TRBD1. CDR1 and CDR2 from the germline V gene are SNHLY and FYNNEI. V was pared by 6 bases and J by 4 bases, with 6 bases of the junction left unmatched. The CDR3 sequence is 14 residues long. CDR3 DNA sequence: TGTGCCAGCAGAGAGATGACAGGGAATCAGCCCCAGCATTTT. It translates to CASREMTGNQPQHF.

J is TRBJ2-1 and V is TRBV7-9, with 7 bases fitting TRBD1. V trimming: 0 bases; J trimming: 3 bases; junction bases outside the gene matches: 2. The CDR3 runs 15 residues. Germline CDR1 and CDR2: SEHNR and FQNEAQ (reference sequence). DNA of the CDR3: TGTGCCAGCAGCTTAGCGGCAGGGGGCTACAATGAGCAGTTCTTC. Protein product: CASSLAAGGYNEQFF. Supplemented by reference TRBV7-9 and TRBJ2-1, the full variable domain reads DTGVSQNPRHKITKRGQNVTFRCDPISEHNRLYWYRQTLGQGPEFLTYFQNEAQLEKSRLLSDRFSAERPKGSFSTLEIQRTEQGDSAMYLCASSLAAGGYNEQFFGPGTRLTVL.

In DNA, the CDR3 is TGTGCCAGCAGAACTCTAGCGGGGGTATACGAGCAGTACTTC. Protein: CASRTLAGVYEQYF. The chain joins TRBV28 to TRBJ2-7; TRBD2 agrees at 10 bases. Losses at the gene ends were 6 bases for V and 4 bases for J; bases not matched to a gene: 6. Per the germline V gene, CDR1 is MDHEN and CDR2 is SYDVKM. This CDR3 spans 14 amino acids.

About this clone: A much larger clone differs by one base, so this may be a read error. The chain uses TRBV19 and TRBJ2-7; D is unclear. CDR1 LNHDA and CDR2 SQIVND come from the germline V gene (reference sequence). This CDR3 has 15 residues. The CDR3 sequence is CASSIEPIELYEQCF. The CDR3 DNA sequence: TGTGCCAGTAGTATAGAACCCATCGAACTCTACGAGCAGTGCTTC.